The rows below give T cell receptor beta chains drawn from one sample of a study of technical replicates of blood from a few donors. This table comes from immunoSEQ multiplex PCR, and its TCRdb copy is limited to in-frame clones, with some not included. The sample carries about 100,000 clones, 95% recorded once. The sequencing sample was made of T cells isolated from PBMCs. These receptors came from a human donor in good health. The CDR3 runs from the conserved cysteine through the conserved F or W. D genes are given only for firm matches. Not all rows give a size; the values are once, few, many and, for expanded clones, a class.

NA,NA,TRBV29-1,TRBJ2-3,CSASGPDFTDTQYF,TGCAGCGCGTCCGGGCCGGACTTCACAGATACGCAGTATTTT
NA,NA,TRBV27,TRBJ1-5,CASSPSGGQPQHF,TGTGCCAGCAGTCCCTCCGGAGGACAGCCCCAGCATTTT
NA,once,TRBV5-1,TRBJ2-7,CASSLLRSEGEQYF,TGCGCCAGCAGCTTGTTGCGGTCAGAGGGCGAGCAGTACTTC
TRBD1,once,TRBV28,TRBJ1-2,CASSLLGDRGEMGYTF,TGTGCCAGCAGTTTATTAGGGGACAGGGGAGAGATGGGATACACCTTC
NA,NA,TRBV11-3,TRBJ1-4,CASSRGNEKLFF,TGTGCCAGCAGTCGGGGAAATGAAAAACTGTTTTTT
NA,NA,TRBV28,TRBJ1-4,CASSSEGKLFF,TGTGCCAGCAGTTCTGAGGGAAAACTGTTTTTT
NA,NA,TRBV5-4,TRBJ1-6,CASSLAQSNSPLHF,TGTGCCAGCAGCTTGGCCCAATCTAATTCACCCCTCCACTTT
TRBD1,NA,TRBV19,TRBJ1-5,CASSIGPLTGKDQPQHF,TGTGCCAGTAGTATTGGGCCCCTGACAGGGAAAGATCAGCCCCAGCATTTT
TRBD2,NA,TRBV11-2,TRBJ2-3,CASSRLAGGSDTQYF,TGTGCCAGCAGCCGACTAGCGGGGGGATCCGATACGCAGTATTTT
TRBD1,NA,TRBV5-1,TRBJ1-4,CASSIWGTGDEKLFF,TGCGCCAGCAGCATCTGGGGGACAGGGGACGAAAAACTGTTTTTT
TRBD1,NA,TRBV5-1,TRBJ2-1,CASSPGQGFNNEQFF,TGCGCCAGCAGTCCAGGACAGGGTTTCAACAATGAGCAGTTCTTC
NA,NA,TRBV4-1,TRBJ2-1,CASSRVHLGGANNEQFF,TGCGCCAGCAGCCGGGTGCATTTGGGCGGGGCAAACAATGAGCAGTTCTTC
TRBD2,NA,TRBV19,TRBJ2-1,CASSPGGWFYEQFF,TGTGCCAGTAGCCCCGGGGGGTGGTTTTATGAGCAGTTCTTC
TRBD2,NA,TRBV5-1,TRBJ2-7,CASSWGTSGSYEQYF,TGCGCCAGCAGCTGGGGGACTAGCGGGAGCTACGAGCAGTACTTC
NA,once,TRBV4-1,TRBJ2-7,CASSQAPDYEQYF,TGCGCCAGCAGCCAGGCCCCCGACTACGAGCAGTACTTC
TRBD1,medium-sized,TRBV6-1,TRBJ1-2,CASRKPGGSYGYTF,TGTGCCAGCAGAAAGCCAGGGGGTTCCTATGGCTACACCTTC
TRBD1,NA,TRBV9,TRBJ2-3,CASSVGDRGGTDTQYF,TGTGCCAGCAGCGTAGGTGACAGGGGCGGGACAGATACGCAGTATTTT
NA,NA,TRBV5-1,TRBJ1-3,CASSLGAYGNTIYF,TGCGCCAGCAGCTTGGGGGCCTACGGAAACACCATATATTTT
NA,NA,TRBV6-1,TRBJ2-2,CASSEGSGAGNTGELFF,TGTGCCAGCAGTGAAGGTAGCGGTGCAGGGAACACCGGGGAGCTGTTTTTT
TRBD2,NA,TRBV10-3,TRBJ2-2,CAISAAKGLAGADGELFF,TGTGCCATCAGTGCGGCGAAGGGACTAGCGGGAGCGGACGGGGAGCTGTTTTTT
NA,NA,TRBV10-2,TRBJ1-1,CASSESPGGNTEAFF,TGCGCCAGCAGTGAGTCACCGGGGGGGAACACTGAAGCTTTCTTT
NA,NA,TRBV9,TRBJ2-1,CASSPQDRGKFF,TGTGCCAGCAGCCCTCAGGACAGAGGGAAGTTCTTC
NA,NA,TRBV6-1,TRBJ1-2,CASGVGQNNYGYTF,TGTGCCAGTGGGGTAGGACAGAATAACTATGGCTACACCTTC
NA,NA,TRBV19,TRBJ1-1,CASSIIGNTEAFF,TGTGCCAGTAGTATAATCGGGAACACTGAAGCTTTCTTT
NA,NA,TRBV7-4,TRBJ2-3,CASNSERGTTFITDTQYF,TGTGCCAGCAACTCCGAAAGGGGAACCACTTTTATTACAGATACGCAGTATTTT
NA,NA,TRBV13,TRBJ2-3,CASSPRVDTQYF,TGTGCCAGCAGCCCCAGGGTGGATACGCAGTATTTT
TRBD1,NA,TRBV6-1,TRBJ1-6,CASSAMGQGSSYNSPLHF,TGTGCCAGCAGTGCTATGGGACAGGGGAGCTCCTATAATTCACCCCTCCACTTT
NA,NA,TRBV18,TRBJ2-5,CASSPLAGTRPEETQYF,TGTGCCAGCTCACCATTGGCTGGGACTCGACCTGAAGAGACCCAGTACTTC
NA,NA,TRBV28,TRBJ1-4,CASSLVGGRLFF,TGTGCCAGCAGCCTGGTGGGGGGGCGGCTGTTTTTT
TRBD1,NA,TRBV5-6,TRBJ1-6,CASRLTGTGGSSPLHF,TGTGCCAGCAGGCTTACCGGGACAGGGGGCAGTTCACCCCTCCACTTT
NA,NA,TRBV29-1,TRBJ1-2,CSVASWGGRELHGYTF,TGCAGCGTTGCGTCGTGGGGGGGCAGGGAGTTGCATGGCTACACCTTC
NA,NA,TRBV4-1,TRBJ1-6,CASTLTPSSYNSPLHF,TGCGCCAGCACTCTGACCCCTAGCTCCTATAATTCACCCCTCCACTTT
TRBD1,NA,TRBV19,TRBJ1-5,CASTSFGDREVWGNQPQHF,TGTGCCAGTACCTCATTCGGGGACAGGGAGGTTTGGGGCAATCAGCCCCAGCATTTT
NA,NA,TRBV4-1,TRBJ2-2,CASSQVVLGAVAGELFF,TGCGCCAGCAGCCAAGTCGTGCTTGGGGCTGTTGCCGGGGAGCTGTTTTTT
TRBD1,NA,TRBV11-2,TRBJ1-4,CASRKPGQGVKKLFF,TGTGCCAGCAGGAAGCCGGGACAGGGTGTGAAAAAACTGTTTTTT
TRBD1,NA,TRBV19,TRBJ2-1,CASSTRDRGYEQFF,TGTGCCAGTAGTACCCGGGACAGGGGATATGAGCAGTTCTTC
TRBD2,NA,TRBV5-1,TRBJ2-7,CASSSSAGARYEQYF,TGCGCCAGCAGCTCGTCAGCGGGAGCGCGGTACGAGCAGTACTTC
NA,once,TRBV21-1,TRBJ2-3,CASPLKDTQYF,TGTGCCAGCCCCTTAAAAGATACGCAGTATTTT
NA,NA,TRBV6-1,TRBJ2-5,CASIGSRVKETQYF,TGTGCCAGCATCGGTTCCCGGGTAAAAGAGACCCAGTACTTC
TRBD1,few,TRBV18,TRBJ1-3,CASSPPGQGAETGNTIYF,TGTGCCAGCTCACCACCGGGACAGGGGGCTGAAACTGGAAACACCATATATTTT
TRBD2,once,TRBV10-2,TRBJ2-7,CATTGTSAVRSYEQYF,TGCGCCACTACCGGGACTAGCGCCGTTCGGTCCTACGAGCAGTACTTC
TRBD1,NA,TRBV5-1,TRBJ2-1,CASSLGGQGYNEQFF,TGCGCCAGCAGCTTGGGGGGACAGGGCTACAATGAGCAGTTCTTC
NA,NA,TRBV9,TRBJ1-2,CASSGGLKGYTF,TGTGCCAGCAGCGGGGGGCTGAAGGGCTACACCTTC
TRBD2,few,TRBV6-5,TRBJ2-5,CASSTSGRKQETQYF,TGTGCCAGCAGTACTAGCGGGAGGAAACAAGAGACCCAGTACTTC
TRBD1,NA,TRBV7-9,TRBJ1-1,CASTEFAGTGPEAFF,TGTGCCAGCACCGAGTTTGCCGGGACAGGCCCTGAAGCTTTCTTT
NA,NA,TRBV5-4,TRBJ1-1,CASSLGDRFMNTEAFF,TGTGCCAGCAGCTTGGGTGACAGATTTATGAACACTGAAGCTTTCTTT
TRBD1,NA,TRBV7-9,TRBJ2-1,CASTPPPGGGDEQFF,TGTGCCAGCACCCCGCCCCCAGGGGGCGGCGATGAGCAGTTCTTC
TRBD2,NA,TRBV29-1,TRBJ2-7,CSAGGRTPTYEQYF,TGCAGCGCCGGGGGGAGGACACCTACCTACGAGCAGTACTTC
TRBD1,NA,TRBV27,TRBJ2-2,CASSPDRENTGELFF,TGTGCCAGCAGTCCCGACAGGGAAAACACCGGGGAGCTGTTTTTT
TRBD2,NA,TRBV28,TRBJ2-1,CASSLYASGTYNEQFF,TGTGCCAGCAGTTTATACGCTAGCGGAACCTACAATGAGCAGTTCTTC
TRBD1,NA,TRBV5-1,TRBJ1-2,CASSWTGTGGGYGYTF,TGCGCCAGCAGTTGGACCGGGACAGGAGGGGGCTATGGCTACACCTTC